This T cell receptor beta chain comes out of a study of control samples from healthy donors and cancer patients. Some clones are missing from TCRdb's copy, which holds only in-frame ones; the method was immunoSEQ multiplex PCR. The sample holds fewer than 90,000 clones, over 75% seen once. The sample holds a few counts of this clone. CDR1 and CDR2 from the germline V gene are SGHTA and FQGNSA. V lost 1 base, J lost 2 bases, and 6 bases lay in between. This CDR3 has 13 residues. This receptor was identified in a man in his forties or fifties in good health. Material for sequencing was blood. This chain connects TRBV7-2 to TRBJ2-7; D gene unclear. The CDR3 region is CASSLGWAYEQYF. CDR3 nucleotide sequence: TGTGCCAGCAGCTTAGGCTGGGCCTACGAGCAGTACTTC.